This record concerns one TCR beta chain sequence. Its antigen is unidentified. This entry comes from a study of cytomegalovirus exposure and HLA in healthy donors. Study-wide findings and caveats: The study listed 164 cytomegalovirus-associated TCR beta chains. Looking again later, the authors saw that most CMV-associated TCR beta chains seemed HLA-restricted.

Primers: 60 Vbeta forward and 13 Jbeta reverse. In the study's own analysis: Later work found tens of millions of unique TCR beta chains, with some 11 million shared. The protocol was immunoSEQ multiplex PCR, while the TCRdb copy is restricted to in-frame clones and leaves out a portion. The DNA was the basis for D and trimming; V, J and clone size are from that table. This table has some 180,000 clones, 78% appearing once. V was clipped by 5 bases and J by 4 bases; unmatched bases: 4. CDR1 and CDR2 (germline): SGHNT, YENEEA. The CDR3 is made up of 14 amino acids. This sequence was found in a female donor in good health and CMV-seronegative. V is TRBV11-3 and J is TRBJ2-4; 8 bases align to TRBD1. The sample was PBMCs. The CDR3 reads CASSPDRVKNIQYF. CDR3 DNA sequence: TGTGCCAGCAGCCCGGACAGGGTGAAAAACATTCAGTACTTC.